The 18 T cell receptor beta chains below come from one sample, sequenced in a study of shared clonotypes between healthy human individuals. This table comes from immunoSEQ multiplex PCR, and its TCRdb copy is limited to in-frame clones, with some not included. This table holds about 2.5 million clones, approximately 90% found once. The sequenced sample was naive CD4+ T cells from PBMCs. Sample subset: CD45RA+ positively selected. The receptor source for this set is a man aged 18 to 30 in good health. Some clones in this sample may be carry-over from other donors' samples.

The V call is TRBV7-7, the J call TRBJ2-2; 11 bases are shared with TRBD2. The CDR3 sequence is 15 residues long. J lost 5 bases, V lost 1 base, and 0 bases had no gene match. Germline values: CDR1 SSHAT, CDR2 FNYEAQ (reference sequence). CDR3 sequence: CASSLGTSGTGELFF. CDR3 DNA sequence: TGTGCCAGCAGCTTAGGGACTAGCGGGACCGGGGAGCTGTTTTTT.

The chain combines TRBV5-1 with TRBJ1-1; no definite D call. The ends were cut back, 0 bases at V and 1 base at J, with 10 bases in the middle. Germline CDR1 and CDR2: SGHRS and YFSETQ. There are 15 residues in the CDR3. CDR3 in DNA: TGCGCCAGCAGCTTGGGGTCCGCCGAGAACACTGAAGCTTTCTTT. It translates to CASSLGSAENTEAFF.

This chain joins TRBV6-6 and TRBJ1-2, with D maybe TRBD1 (5 bases). Germline loops: CDR1 MNHNY, CDR2 SVGAGI (reference sequence). This CDR3 region has 13 residues. The V end lost 5 bases, the J end lost 8 bases, and 15 bases lay between the germline ends. This chain's CDR3 is CASSGSRGQGYTF. The CDR3 nucleotides are TGTGCCAGCAGTGGTTCGAGGGGTCAAGGCTACACCTTC.

The rearrangement links TRBV5-1 to TRBJ2-3; D remains unclear. CDR3 size: 15 residues. Germline lookup yields CDR1 SGHRS and CDR2 YFSETQ. Between the trimmed V and J ends, which lost 4 bases and 2 bases, there was a span of 14 bases. This CDR3 reads CASSTQDGVTDTQYF. CDR3 coding DNA: TGCGCCAGCAGCACCCAGGATGGTGTCACAGATACGCAGTATTTT.

This sequence joins TRBV28 and TRBJ2-7; 13 bases are shared with TRBD2. J lost 4 bases, V lost 5 bases, and 8 bases had no gene match. The germline gives CDR1 MDHEN, CDR2 SYDVKM. This CDR3 comprises 16 residues. The CDR3 DNA reads TGTGCCAGCAGTCCACCGATACTAGCGGGAGGGTACGAGCAGTACTTC. Translated: CASSPPILAGGYEQYF.

The chain is built from TRBV6-1 and TRBJ1-5; D may be TRBD1 (6 bases). This CDR3 has 15 residues. Trimming stripped 6 bases from V and 7 bases from J, with 19 bases between. Germline CDR1 reads MNHNS; CDR2 reads SASEGT. CDR3 residues: CASSPGAVGGQPQHF. DNA of the CDR3: TGTGCCAGCAGCCCGGGGGCGGTGGGAGGGCAGCCCCAGCATTTT.

V and J are TRBV11-3 and TRBJ2-5, with unresolved D. Germline CDR1 SGHNT, CDR2 YENEEA. Trimming took off 5 bases at V and 2 bases at J, with 12 bases between the two ends. CDR3 length: 14 residues. CDR3 loop: CASSPSVVQETQYF. The CDR3 DNA reads as TGTGCCAGCAGCCCATCAGTTGTACAAGAGACCCAGTACTTC.

This clone was seen only a few times. This chain uses TRBV5-6 with TRBJ1-1; D might be TRBD1 (5 bases). The ends were cut back, 1 base at V and 4 bases at J, with 17 bases in the middle. CDR3 length equals 16 residues. Germline V gene data show CDR1 as SGHDT and CDR2 as YYEEEE. The CDR3 bases are TGTGCCAGCAGCTTGTACACCGGGACGGCGACCACTGAAGCTTTCTTT. Amino acid sequence: CASSLYTGTATTEAFF.

The chain employs TRBV29-1 and TRBJ2-1, with 7 nucleotides matching TRBD2. V lost 4 bases, J lost 5 bases, and 8 bases stayed unmatched. The germline V gene has CDR1 SQVTM and CDR2 ANQGSEA. The CDR3 is made up of 14 amino acids. CDR3: CSVVSLAEHNEQFF. In nucleotides, the CDR3 is TGCAGCGTTGTAAGCCTAGCGGAACACAATGAGCAGTTCTTC.

The chain employs TRBV7-6 and TRBJ1-3, with D maybe TRBD1 (5 bases). The V end lost 1 base, the J end lost 4 bases, and 8 bases lay between the germline ends. The CDR3 consists of 14 residues. Per germline, CDR1 SGHVS and CDR2 FNYEAQ. CDR3 in DNA: TGTGCCAGCAGCTTAGGGCAGGGCGGAAACACCATATATTTT. This encodes CASSLGQGGNTIYF.

This clone has a single count. The J gene is TRBJ1-5, the V gene TRBV18; 7 bases align to TRBD1. The germline V gene has CDR1 KGHSH and CDR2 LQKENI. There are 14 residues in the CDR3. V shed 3 bases and J 3 bases; nucleotides not matched to a gene: 2. The CDR3 sequence is CASSPGQDNQPQHF. As DNA, the CDR3 is TGTGCCAGCTCACCTGGACAGGACAATCAGCCCCAGCATTTT.

The chain links TRBV28 to TRBJ2-1; perhaps D is TRBD1 or TRBD2 (5 bases each). The V and J ends lost 6 bases and 0 bases respectively, with 15 bases between them. Germline CDR1 MDHEN, CDR2 SYDVKM. The length of the CDR3 is 16 residues. The CDR3 DNA is TGTGCCAGCAGATCAAGGGGACCTAGCTCCTACAATGAGCAGTTCTTC. Translated, it gives CASRSRGPSSYNEQFF.

The chain combines TRBV11-2 with TRBJ1-1; D gene unclear. The CDR3 runs to 13 residues. Germline CDR1 and CDR2: SGHAT and FQNNGV. V was pared by 2 bases and J by 1 base, with 5 bases between. The CDR3 coding sequence is TGTGCCAGCAGCTTACTAACGAACACTGAAGCTTTCTTT. Translated: CASSLLTNTEAFF.

The rearrangement joins TRBV6-5 to TRBJ1-2; D is perhaps TRBD1 (5 bases). V lost 3 bases and J lost 4, with 18 bases in between. There are 16 residues in the CDR3. CDR1 MNHEY and CDR2 SVGAGI come from the germline V gene. CDR3: CASSYSSGLFGYGYTF. The CDR3 DNA sequence: TGTGCCAGCAGTTATTCCTCAGGGTTGTTCGGCTATGGCTACACCTTC.

The J gene is TRBJ2-7, the V gene TRBV6-1; maybe TRBD2 (5 bases). Looked up from germline, CDR1 is MNHNS and CDR2 is SASEGT. Trimming cost V 6 bases and J 4 bases, with 10 bases left between them. The CDR3 extends over 12 amino acids. Here the CDR3 DNA reads TGTGCCAGCAGGGGGAGATTTTACGAGCAGTACTTC. It encodes CASRGRFYEQYF.

Regarding this clone: Other DNA variants within this sample encode the same CDR3. The chain uses TRBV2 and TRBJ2-7; D may be TRBD1 or TRBD2 (5 bases each). Germline V gene data show CDR1 as SNHLY and CDR2 as FYNNEI. The ends were cut back, 3 bases at V and 4 bases at J, with 13 bases in the middle. The CDR3 covers 14 residues. The CDR3 protein is CASSDQGANYEQYF. The CDR3 coding sequence is TGTGCCAGCAGTGACCAGGGAGCAAATTACGAGCAGTACTTC. The full variable domain, in which reference TRBV2 and TRBJ2-7 provide the parts outside the CDR3, is EPEVTQTPSHQVTQMGQEVILRCVPISNHLYFYWYRQILGQKVEFLVSFYNNEISEKSEIFDDQFSVERPDGSNFTLKIRSTKLEDSAMYFCASSDQGANYEQYFGPGTRLTVT.

This chain links TRBV28 with TRBJ2-7, with 10 bases identical to TRBD1. The V gene's germline CDR1 is MDHEN and CDR2 SYDVKM. J gave up 5 bases and V 6 bases, and 13 bases lay outside the gene matches. The length of the CDR3 is 16 residues. CDR3 loop: CASSLSTGGAGNEQYF. The CDR3 coding sequence is TGTGCCAGCAGCCTATCGACAGGGGGCGCGGGTAACGAGCAGTACTTC.

The chain has TRBV18 and TRBJ1-1; no definite D call. This CDR3 has 13 amino acids. Germline V gene lookup returns CDR1 KGHSH and CDR2 LQKENI. The V end lost 6 bases, the J end lost 0 bases, and 8 bases lay between the germline ends. In DNA form, the CDR3 reads TGTGCCAGCTCGGACGGACTGAACACTGAAGCTTTCTTT. Translation: CASSDGLNTEAFF.